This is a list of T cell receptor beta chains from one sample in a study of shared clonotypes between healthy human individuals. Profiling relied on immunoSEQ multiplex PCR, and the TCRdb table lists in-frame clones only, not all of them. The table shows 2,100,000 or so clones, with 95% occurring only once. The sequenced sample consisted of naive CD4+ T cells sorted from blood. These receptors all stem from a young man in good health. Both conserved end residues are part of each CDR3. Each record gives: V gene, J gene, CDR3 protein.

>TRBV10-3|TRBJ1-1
CAISDGTANTEAFF
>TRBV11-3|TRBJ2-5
CASSLFGGQSQETQYF
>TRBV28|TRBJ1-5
CASSAIDPGSNQPQHF
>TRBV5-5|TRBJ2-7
CASSLREGSFYEQYF
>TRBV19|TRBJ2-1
CASSIADEQFF
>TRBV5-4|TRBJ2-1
CASSLVGLAENEQFF
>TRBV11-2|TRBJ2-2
CASSLMSRPTNTGELFF
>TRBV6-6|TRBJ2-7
CASSYIASSYEQYF
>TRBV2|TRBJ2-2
CASSKDSSNTGELFF
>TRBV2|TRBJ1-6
CASRQGYNSPLHF
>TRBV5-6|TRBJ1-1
CASSFRALNTEAFF
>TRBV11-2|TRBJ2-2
CASSPIRDRRPGELFF
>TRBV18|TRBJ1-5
CASSLGQSSNQPQHF
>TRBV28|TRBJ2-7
CASSRGGGAYEQYF
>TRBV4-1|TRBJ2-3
CASSQPLGGETDTQYF
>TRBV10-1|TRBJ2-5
CASSDQRGSQETQYF
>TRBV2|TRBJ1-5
CASSAGQINQPQHF
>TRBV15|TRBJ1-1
CATRPQGGTEAFF
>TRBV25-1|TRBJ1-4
CASSEFAGANVEKLFF
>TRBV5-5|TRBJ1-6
CASRLSGVPVSLHF
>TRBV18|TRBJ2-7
CASSPATGREYEQYF
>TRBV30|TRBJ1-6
CAWNLGGRNSPLHF
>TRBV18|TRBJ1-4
CASSEGGSTNEKLFF
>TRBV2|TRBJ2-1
CASSELAGGEQFF
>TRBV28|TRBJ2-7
CASSLWSRGEQYF
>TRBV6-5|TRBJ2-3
CASRPLAGGTDTQYF
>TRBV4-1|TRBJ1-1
CASSQDYISTEAFF
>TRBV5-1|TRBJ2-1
CASSLLTSGSIYEQFF
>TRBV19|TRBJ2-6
CASTAGANVLTF
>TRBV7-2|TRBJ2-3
CASSPRPSSTDTQYF
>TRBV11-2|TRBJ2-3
CASSQRIGVSDTDTQYF
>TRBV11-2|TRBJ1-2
CASSRTSYGYTF
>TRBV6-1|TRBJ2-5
CASSEPGLARETQYF
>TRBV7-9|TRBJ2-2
CASTPGGNTGELFF
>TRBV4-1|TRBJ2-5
CASSQVVGGLQETQYF
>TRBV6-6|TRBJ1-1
CASTPAGTEAFF
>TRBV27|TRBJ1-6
CASSSPGQGSSPLHF
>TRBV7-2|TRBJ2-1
CASSFGGGGNEQFF
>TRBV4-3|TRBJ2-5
CASSRTGSQGETQYF
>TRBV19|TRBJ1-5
CASSEQGTSNQPQHF
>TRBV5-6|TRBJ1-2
CASSPTGESIYGYTF
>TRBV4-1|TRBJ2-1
CASSHAGGGFAYNEQFF
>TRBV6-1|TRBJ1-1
CASSGHREGTEAFF
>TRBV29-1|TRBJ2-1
CSVTSGSFVYEQFF
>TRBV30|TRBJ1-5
CAWSVGTGWQPQHF
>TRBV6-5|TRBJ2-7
CASTSRGLEQYF